A selection of T cell receptor beta chains follows, all from one sample in a study of cytomegalovirus exposure and HLA in healthy donors. Method: immunoSEQ multiplex PCR; TCRdb's copy keeps in-frame clones and lacks some. The sample holds roughly 190,000 clones, 75% to 90% seen once. Specimen: PBMCs. Receptors were obtained from a boy aged 2-15 years in good health and CMV-seronegative. CDR3s include the opening cysteine and the closing phenylalanine or tryptophan. The D gene is left open where the match is weak. Some rows have no size entry. The others give once, few or many, or a class for an expanded clone.

J | size | D | V | DNA | CDR3
TRBJ2-1 | once | TRBD2 | TRBV28 | TGTGCCAGCAGCCTCACACGGCAGCGGGGGGAGCAGTTCTTC | CASSLTRQRGEQFF
TRBJ1-4 | NA | NA | TRBV5-1 | TGCGCCAGCAGCGAGGGATTTAATGAAAAACTGTTTTTT | CASSEGFNEKLFF
TRBJ2-2 | NA | TRBD1 | TRBV11-1 | TGTGCCAGCAGCCCCACCCGACAGGGGTACACCGGGGAGCTGTTTTTT | CASSPTRQGYTGELFF
TRBJ1-2 | NA | NA | TRBV28 | TGTGCCAGCAGTTTTAAGGGAGGCTCAAACTATGGCTACACCTTC | CASSFKGGSNYGYTF
TRBJ1-4 | NA | TRBD1 | TRBV6-4 | TGTGCCAGCAGTGACAGCCACTTTAGACAGGGGCAGGATGAAAAACTGTTTTTT | CASSDSHFRQGQDEKLFF
TRBJ1-3 | once | NA | TRBV7-8 | TGTGCCAGCAGCTTAGTAGCGGGGACACAGGGTGGAAACACCATATATTTT | CASSLVAGTQGGNTIYF
TRBJ1-1 | NA | NA | TRBV10-3 | TGTGCCATCAGTGAGACAGGGCCCACTGAAGCTTTCTTT | CAISETGPTEAFF
TRBJ1-4 | few | TRBD1 | TRBV18 | TGTGCCAGCTCACCACTACAGGGGGAAAAACTGTTTTTT | CASSPLQGEKLFF
TRBJ2-2 | NA | NA | TRBV6-4 | TGTGCCAGCAGGCAACAGGGGAACACCGGGGAGCTGTTTTTT | CASRQQGNTGELFF
TRBJ2-7 | NA | NA | TRBV6-1 | TGTGCCAGCCCAGAATACGAGCAGTACTTC | CASPEYEQYF
TRBJ2-7 | NA | NA | TRBV7-8 | TGTGCCAGCAGCTCGCTACGTCCGACGGGGTACGAGCAGTACTTC | CASSSLRPTGYEQYF
TRBJ2-1 | NA | TRBD2 | TRBV2 | TGTGCCAGCAGGGGACTAGCGGGAGGATACAATGAGCAGTTCTTC | CASRGLAGGYNEQFF
TRBJ2-2 | NA | NA | TRBV30 | TGTGCCTGGAGTGTACGGGGTGCGGACACCGGGGAGCTGTTTTTT | CAWSVRGADTGELFF
TRBJ1-3 | NA | TRBD1 | TRBV18 | TGTGCCAGCTCACCCGACAGGGCTGGAAACACCATATATTTT | CASSPDRAGNTIYF
TRBJ2-7 | NA | TRBD2 | TRBV6-1 | TGTGCCAGCAGTGTTGGTAGCGGGAGGGCCTACGAGCAGTACTTC | CASSVGSGRAYEQYF
TRBJ1-4 | few | TRBD1 | TRBV19 | TGTGCCAGTAGTATACGGGGACAGGGGTTGTTTTTT | CASSIRGQGLFF
TRBJ2-2 | NA | NA | TRBV6-6 | TGTGCCAGCAGTCAGTACACCGGGGAGCTGTTTTTT | CASSQYTGELFF
TRBJ2-6 | NA | NA | TRBV9 | TGTGCCAGCAGCGTAGTGGGCAGGGTGTCTGGGGCCAACGTCCTGACTTTC | CASSVVGRVSGANVLTF
TRBJ2-7 | NA | TRBD1 | TRBV9 | TGTGCCAGCAGCGAGGGGACAGGAAAGACCTACGAGCAGTACTTC | CASSEGTGKTYEQYF
TRBJ2-1 | NA | TRBD2 | TRBV7-6 | TGTGCCAGCAGAACCACTAGCGGGGGAACGTACAATGAGCAGTTCTTC | CASRTTSGGTYNEQFF
TRBJ1-6 | NA | TRBD1 | TRBV30 | TGTGCCTGGGGGACAGGGAACAATTCACCCCTCCACTTT | CAWGTGNNSPLHF
TRBJ2-5 | NA | TRBD2 | TRBV28 | TGTGCCAGCAGCAAGCGGGGGGGTGGTGAGACCCAGTACTTC | CASSKRGGGETQYF
TRBJ2-1 | few | NA | TRBV6-1 | TGTGCCAGCAGTGGAGGATCGGGAGTTAACAATGAGCAGTTCTTC | CASSGGSGVNNEQFF
TRBJ2-7 | NA | NA | TRBV7-2 | TGTGCCAGCAGCTTAGATCAGGGCAGGTGGTACGAGCAGTACTTC | CASSLDQGRWYEQYF
TRBJ2-4 | NA | TRBD2 | TRBV4-2 | TGTGCCAGCAGCCTATTGAGACCTGGTAAGACTAGCGGGCCAAACATTCAGTACTTC | CASSLLRPGKTSGPNIQYF
TRBJ1-4 | NA | TRBD1 | TRBV19 | TGTGCCAGTAGTATTGCCGGGACAGGGCTAGAAAAACTGTTTTTT | CASSIAGTGLEKLFF
TRBJ1-2 | NA | TRBD1 | TRBV28 | TGTGCCAGCCGAACAGGGGCCGCAAACGGGTTCTATGGCTACACCTTC | CASRTGAANGFYGYTF
TRBJ2-7 | once | TRBD1 | TRBV30 | TGTGCCTGGGCACGAGCGACAGGGGTTGCCTACGAGCAGTACTTC | CAWARATGVAYEQYF
TRBJ2-2 | NA | NA | TRBV14 | TGTGCCAGCAGCCAAGGGTTGGCACAGTACACCGGGGAGCTGTTTTTT | CASSQGLAQYTGELFF
TRBJ2-5 | NA | NA | TRBV7-3 | TGTGCCAGCAGCTTAGGTTTTGCGGCCCGGGAGACCCAGTACTTC | CASSLGFAARETQYF
TRBJ1-2 | NA | TRBD1 | TRBV19 | TGTGCCAGTACCCCATTTGGGACAGAAGCTAACTATGGCTACACCTTC | CASTPFGTEANYGYTF
TRBJ2-3 | NA | TRBD2 | TRBV7-2 | TGTGCCAGCAGCTCCCCGCGGGAGCGGGAGGGCCGTGCAGATACGCAGTATTTT | CASSSPREREGRADTQYF
TRBJ2-5 | NA | NA | TRBV30 | TGTGCCTGGATGGTGGAGGGTACGGGTGAGACCCAGTACTTC | CAWMVEGTGETQYF
TRBJ1-2 | NA | TRBD1 | TRBV6-5 | TGTGCCAGCACCTCGACAGGGGCAGTAAACTATGGCTACACCTTC | CASTSTGAVNYGYTF
TRBJ1-2 | NA | NA | TRBV5-1 | TGCGCCAGCAGCCCCCAGACTGAGTATGGCTACACCTTC | CASSPQTEYGYTF
TRBJ2-2 | NA | TRBD1 | TRBV7-8 | TGTGCCAGCAGCACGAGTTCCGGGACAGGGTTCACCGGGGAGCTGTTTTTT | CASSTSSGTGFTGELFF
TRBJ1-6 | NA | NA | TRBV28 | TGTGCCAGCAGTTGGGCCCCCTATGGTTCACCCCTCCACTTT | CASSWAPYGSPLHF
TRBJ1-5 | NA | NA | TRBV28 | TGTGCCAGCAGTTCGGGGACATATGGCAATCAGCCCCAGCATTTT | CASSSGTYGNQPQHF
TRBJ2-5 | once | NA | TRBV19 | TGTGCCAGTAGGGCTTCCGAAGAGACCCAGTACTTC | CASRASEETQYF
TRBJ2-3 | NA | NA | TRBV7-3 | TGTGCCAGCAGCTTAAACGTTGCGGATACGCAGTATTTT | CASSLNVADTQYF
TRBJ1-1 | NA | NA | TRBV7-9 | TGTGCCAGCACCCCTTGGGGGGACACTGAAGCTTTCTTT | CASTPWGDTEAFF
TRBJ2-5 | NA | TRBD2 | TRBV5-8 | TGTGCCAGCAGCTTGGGGACTAGCCGGGTACAAGAGACCCAGTACTTC | CASSLGTSRVQETQYF
TRBJ2-3 | NA | NA | TRBV27 | TGTGCCAGCAGTTTATCGATCGGAGATACGCAGTATTTT | CASSLSIGDTQYF
TRBJ1-2 | NA | TRBD1 | TRBV6-1 | TGTGCCAGCAGCGTCAGTCACGGGACAGTTTATGGCTACACCTTC | CASSVSHGTVYGYTF
TRBJ1-6 | NA | NA | TRBV5-1 | TGCGCCAGCAGTTCTACGGAGCCTGGCTATAATTCACCCCTCCACTTT | CASSSTEPGYNSPLHF
TRBJ1-5 | NA | TRBD1 | TRBV6-1 | TGTGCCAGCAGTGACTTACCCGGGACAGCAGATCAGCCCCAGCATTTT | CASSDLPGTADQPQHF
TRBJ1-3 | once | NA | TRBV28 | TGTGCCAGCGCCACTCCGGGTCCAGCTGGAAACACCATATATTTT | CASATPGPAGNTIYF
TRBJ2-2 | NA | TRBD1 | TRBV6-1 | TGTGCCAGTACCCGGGACAGGGCTTTATCCGGGGAGCTGTTTTTT | CASTRDRALSGELFF
TRBJ2-7 | NA | NA | TRBV5-1 | TGCGCCAGCAGACAGGGATCCTACGAGCAGTACTTC | CASRQGSYEQYF
TRBJ2-1 | NA | TRBD2 | TRBV5-4 | TGTGCCAGCAACCCTACTAGCGGGCTCTACAATGAGCAGTTCTTC | CASNPTSGLYNEQFF
TRBJ2-1 | NA | TRBD2 | TRBV7-6 | TGTGCCAGCAGCAAGGTGACTAGCGGGGCCCGTGGGGAGCAGTTCTTC | CASSKVTSGARGEQFF
TRBJ2-5 | NA | TRBD2 | TRBV7-9 | TGTGCCAGCAGCTTGGCTAGCGGGGGGACTTACCAAGAGACCCAGTACTTC | CASSLASGGTYQETQYF
TRBJ1-3 | NA | NA | TRBV11-2 | TGTGCCAGCAGCTTAGCCCACTCTGGAAACACCATATATTTT | CASSLAHSGNTIYF
TRBJ2-7 | once | NA | TRBV6-1 | TGTGCCAGCAGAAGATCGACAGTTTCCTCCTACGAGCAGTACTTC | CASRRSTVSSYEQYF